The 19 T cell receptor beta chains given below trace back to one sample, sequenced in a study of T cells in Graves' hyperthyroidism and ophthalmopathy. TCR beta CDR3 sequences were amplified from RNA transcripts. RT-PCR in the first round (using the HTBI primer set) targeted the TCR CDR3. Via MiXCR, TCRdb re-called the multiplex PCR reads, giving one row per CDR3 protein. The table has nearly 110,000 distinct CDR3 sequences, around a sixth seen once. The sequenced sample was blood. Receptor source: a woman aged 45-59 years with Graves' hyperthyroidism.

J is TRBJ1-1 and V is TRBV10-2; TRBD1 matches 10 bases. V was clipped by 6 bases and J by 4 bases; unmatched bases: 8. CDR3 size: 15 residues. Per the germline V gene, CDR1 is WSHSY and CDR2 is SAAADI. The CDR3: CASRNPGQGFTEAFF. CDR3 sequence (DNA): TGCGCCAGCAGGAATCCGGGACAGGGGTTCACTGAAGCTTTCTTT.

In this sample, this clonotype turned up many times. V gene TRBV4-1 combines with J gene TRBJ2-1; 12 bases fit TRBD2. Trimming took 2 bases from V and 7 from J; bases not matched to a gene: 0. The CDR3 consists of 14 residues. The germline gives CDR1 MGHRA, CDR2 YSYEKL. CDR3 residues: CASSQTSGRNEQFF. In DNA, the CDR3 is TGCGCCAGCAGCCAAACTAGCGGGAGGAATGAGCAGTTCTTC.

The chain is built from TRBV20-1 and TRBJ2-7; D may be TRBD1 (6 bases). The CDR3 sequence is 13 residues long. Trimming pared 4 bases from V and 2 bases from J, leaving 12 bases between. Germline-derived CDR1 and CDR2 are DFQATT and SNEGSKA (reference sequence). This CDR3 is CSATTGSPYEQYF. CDR3 bases: TGCAGTGCTACTACAGGGAGCCCCTACGAGCAGTACTTC.

This clonotype was seen repeatedly, ten times or more. V is TRBV19 and J is TRBJ2-5; D call uncertain. V was shortened by 1 base and J by 7 bases, with 10 bases between the two germline ends. The CDR3 runs to 13 residues. The germline gives CDR1 LNHDA, CDR2 SQIVND (reference sequence). The chain's CDR3 is CASSIVHPGTQYF. DNA of the CDR3: TGTGCCAGTAGTATAGTACACCCGGGGACCCAGTACTTC.

This clonotype was recorded many times. J is TRBJ1-1 and V is TRBV7-8, with unresolved D. Trimming left V 1 base short and J 1 base short, with 13 bases between. The CDR3 loop spans 16 amino acids. CDR1 and CDR2 (germline): SGHVS, FQNEAQ. CDR3 nucleotides: TGTGCCAGCAGCTTAGTCCGCCTCCAGGAGAACACTGAAGCTTTCTTT. It translates to CASSLVRLQENTEAFF.

This clonotype was observed at least ten times. This chain connects TRBV9 to TRBJ2-3; 8 nucleotides agree with TRBD2. CDR1 and CDR2 from the germline V gene are SGDLS and YYNGEE. The V and J ends lost 1 base and 0 bases, in that order; junction bases with no gene match: 7. The CDR3 sequence is 17 residues long. The CDR3 nucleotides read TGTGCCAGCAGCGTACTACCCGGGACTAGGAGCACAGATACGCAGTATTTT. It yields the protein CASSVLPGTRSTDTQYF.

In its sample, this clonotype was seen a few times. The chain combines TRBV7-9 with TRBJ2-1, with TRBD1 matching 7 bases. V lost 8 bases, J lost 4 bases, and 11 bases stayed unmatched. The CDR3 runs to 15 residues. Germline-derived CDR1 and CDR2 are SEHNR and FQNEAQ (reference sequence). The CDR3 spells CASVLTSGGYNEQFF. The CDR3 nucleotides are TGTGCCAGCGTCTTGACGTCAGGGGGTTACAATGAGCAGTTCTTC. The full variable domain, its missing parts supplied by reference TRBV7-9 and TRBJ2-1, is DTGVSQNPRHKITKRGQNVTFRCDPISEHNRLYWYRQTLGQGPEFLTYFQNEAQLEKSRLLSDRFSAERPKGSFSTLEIQRTEQGDSAMYLCASVLTSGGYNEQFFGPGTRLTVL.

This clonotype was seen repeatedly, ten times or more. V is TRBV19 and J is TRBJ2-7; 10 nucleotides line up with TRBD2. CDR1 and CDR2 from the germline V gene are LNHDA and SQIVND (reference sequence). This CDR3 contains 16 residues. V shed 5 bases, J shed 4 bases, and the junction held 11 bases outside the gene matches. CDR3 sequence: CASSSLLAGAYYEQYF. Here the CDR3 DNA reads TGTGCCAGTAGTTCCCTCCTAGCGGGAGCCTATTACGAGCAGTACTTC.

The table lists this clonotype with many counts. V and J are TRBV5-6 and TRBJ2-1; D uncertain. The CDR3 consists of 15 residues. Trimming left V 0 bases short and J 4 bases short, with 11 bases between. The germline CDR1 and CDR2 sequences are SGHDT and YYEEEE. CDR3 nucleotides: TGTGCCAGCAGCTTGGAGGTTGGACGTTACAATGAGCAGTTCTTC. This sequence encodes CASSLEVGRYNEQFF.

This clonotype has at least ten counts. The DNA for the CDR3 is TGTGCCAGCAGCCAAACTACTATGATGGGCTACACCTTC. It translates to CASSQTTMMGYTF. The V gene is TRBV3-1, the J gene TRBJ1-2; D uncertain. This CDR3 spans 13 amino acids. Per germline, CDR1 LGHDT and CDR2 YNNKEL (reference sequence). V shed 2 bases and J shed 8 bases, with 12 bases lying between them.

This clonotype appeared many times. DNA of the CDR3: TGTGCCTGGAGTGTACGGGGGGTTGGGGCTCAGCCCCAGCATTTT. Amino acids: CAWSVRGVGAQPQHF. V is TRBV30 and J is TRBJ1-5; a possible D gene is TRBD1 (5 bases). Per the germline V gene, CDR1 is GTSNPN and CDR2 is SVGIG (reference sequence). The V end lost 0 bases, the J end lost 6 bases, and 15 bases lay between the germline ends. This CDR3 is 15 amino acids long.

At least ten counts were recorded for this clonotype. The chain is built from TRBV10-2 and TRBJ2-7; 10 bases are shared with TRBD2. V was pared by 3 bases and J by 2 bases, with 7 bases of the junction left unmatched. This CDR3 is 16 amino acids long. Looked up from germline, CDR1 is WSHSY and CDR2 is SAAADI. The CDR3 loop reads CASSDLAGVQPYEQYF. CDR3 coding DNA: TGCGCCAGCAGTGATCTAGCGGGAGTTCAACCCTACGAGCAGTACTTC.

V is TRBV7-9 and J is TRBJ2-5; no firm D call. The CDR3 extends over 13 amino acids. CDR1 is SEHNR, CDR2 FQNEAQ, per germline (reference sequence). Trimming shortened V by 3 bases and J by 0 bases, and 5 bases separated the two germline ends. This CDR3 reads CASSFSYQETQYF. As DNA, the CDR3 is TGTGCCAGCAGCTTCTCGTACCAAGAGACCCAGTACTTC.

There are many counts of this clonotype. This sequence joins TRBV30 and TRBJ1-2; D uncertain. Trimming removed 0 bases from V and 2 bases from J, with 7 bases in between. There are 13 residues in the CDR3. Per germline, CDR1 GTSNPN and CDR2 SVGIG (reference sequence). CDR3 sequence: CAWSVEGNYGYTF. In nucleotides, the CDR3 is TGTGCCTGGAGTGTAGAAGGAAACTATGGCTACACCTTC.

This clonotype turned up a few times. This chain joins TRBV10-2 and TRBJ2-4, with a tentative D call TRBD2 (5 bases). Germline CDR1 reads WSHSY; CDR2 reads SAAADI. This CDR3 has 17 amino acids. The ends were cut back, 0 bases at V and 2 bases at J, with 14 bases in the middle. CDR3 DNA: TGCGCCAGCAGTGAGTCTGAACTAGTACCCCCCAAAAACATTCAGTACTTC. This sequence encodes CASSESELVPPKNIQYF.

In this sample, this clonotype turned up many times. The chain employs TRBV28 and TRBJ2-1; TRBD2 matches at 8 bases. J lost 3 bases, V lost 4 bases, and 8 bases had no gene match. This CDR3 region has 16 residues. From germline, CDR1 is MDHEN and CDR2 SYDVKM. The chain's CDR3 is CASSSPTAGVYNEQFF. CDR3 in DNA: TGTGCCAGCAGTTCCCCTACAGCGGGAGTCTACAATGAGCAGTTCTTC.

This clonotype was picked up many times. The gene calls are TRBV6-5 and TRBJ2-3, with D tentatively TRBD2 (6 bases). With 2 bases removed from V and 8 bases from J, the gap between germline ends came to 20 bases. Per the germline V gene, CDR1 is MNHEY and CDR2 is SVGAGI. The CDR3 length is 16 residues. Here the CDR3 reads CASSYDPPKGLSTQYF. CDR3 coding DNA: TGTGCCAGCAGTTACGACCCCCCCAAGGGACTCTCTACGCAGTATTTT.

This clonotype has at least ten counts. DNA for the CDR3: TGTGCCAGCAAGGGACGACTGTCAGGAGAGACCCAGTACTTC. This translates into CASKGRLSGETQYF. The chain carries TRBV2 and TRBJ2-5; D possibly uses TRBD1 or TRBD2 (5 bases each). This CDR3 contains 14 residues. The ends were cut back, 7 bases at V and 4 bases at J, with 16 bases in the middle. Germline V CDR1 and CDR2: SNHLY, FYNNEI.

This clonotype was counted only a few times. The genes are TRBV6-2 or TRBV6-3 and TRBJ2-1, with 11 bases lining up with TRBD2. The length of the CDR3 is 16 residues. Germline CDR1 and CDR2: MNHEY and SVGEGT. The junction had 12 bases not matched to a gene; V was cut back by 7 bases and J by 7 bases. The CDR3 region has the DNA TGTGCCAGCACCAAATCTACTAGCGGGAGCCTAAATGAGCAGTTCTTC. Encoded protein: CASTKSTSGSLNEQFF.